This record covers a single TCR beta chain. Its target is unknown. With exhausted-like traits, TPEX cells were early memory CD8+ T cells that were CCR7+ PD-1+ TIGIT+. Magnetic separation of the negative type served to enrich total CD8+ T cells. Germline lookup yields CDR1 SGHTA and CDR2 FQGNSA. CDR3 size: 13 residues. This entry is derived from a study of human CD8 memory T cell subsets. Study-wide points: The sequencing covered T cell receptor beta chains alone.

It was UMI-labeled 5' RACE by which the TCR beta libraries were made. One entry per CDR3 protein, without DNA, is what TCRdb gives after re-calling the 5' RACE reads. This sample's clone table lists fewer than 6,000 distinct CDR3 sequences. The chain uses TRBV7-2 and TRBJ2-1. This TCR was recovered from a human donor in good health. Sequencing was carried out using CD8+ T cells from PBMCs. CDR3: CASSYTDLGEQFF.